This TCR beta chain is from a study of T cell responses to AZD1222 COVID-19 vaccine. On the study more broadly: Second-dose timings of about 4 or about 12 weeks were pooled. Whole-study results and caveats: Repertoires were obtained only post-peak T cell response. Reportedly, close to half of spike-specific TCRs are directed against unmutated variant regions. Distributed over spike, vaccine-associated CD4 TCRs predominated at 160-218 and 743-854.

Produced via immunoSEQ multiplex PCR; TCRdb's table is partial and in-frame only. The repertoire consists of more than 95,000 clones, with about 89% occurring once and the leading ten covering around a quarter. On this clone itself: The antigen remains unidentified.

The CDR3 is made up of 14 amino acids. Looked up from germline, CDR1 is LGHDT and CDR2 is YNNKEL (reference sequence). With 4 bases removed from V and 6 bases from J, the gap between germline ends came to 16 bases. The receptor was isolated from an adult in good health. This chain uses TRBV3-1 (or the pseudogene TRBV3-2) with TRBJ2-7; TRBD2 is a possible D gene (5 bases). Sequencing used peripheral blood, obtained on day 0 of AZD1222 vaccination. The CDR3 is CASSPPDGVREQYF. DNA of the CDR3: TGTGCCAGCAGCCCACCTGACGGGGTTCGCGAGCAGTACTTC.